This T cell receptor (beta chain) was identified in a study of shared clonotypes between healthy human individuals. The protocol was immunoSEQ multiplex PCR, while the TCRdb copy is restricted to in-frame clones and leaves out a portion. The sample includes fewer than 1.8 million clones, roughly 98.5% of them seen just once. V lost 5 bases to trimming and J lost 2 bases, with 13 bases between them. Germline-derived CDR1 and CDR2 are KGHSH and LQKENI. The CDR3 extends over 15 amino acids. This clone came up once. Sequenced: naive CD4+ T cells sorted from blood. Subset denoted: CD45RA+ positively selected. The receptor's source is a young man in good health. The rearrangement links TRBV18 to TRBJ2-4; D perhaps matches TRBD1 (6 bases). In nucleotides, the CDR3 is TGTGCCAGCTCATCAGAACAGGGTCCCAAAAACATTCAGTACTTC. This sequence encodes CASSSEQGPKNIQYF.